The source of this TCR beta chain is a study of shared clonotypes between healthy human individuals. Whole-study context: Aged between 18 and 49, the donors were two women and three men. Overall study findings and caveats: A handful of donors showed sharing of around 5% of naive CD4 clonotypes.

Comment on this clone: The antigen remains unidentified.

Only in-frame clones appear in the TCRdb table, and some are missing; sequencing was by immunoSEQ multiplex PCR. The repertoire holds 2.3 million or so clones, with 90% to 95% as singletons. J gave up 2 bases and V 9 bases, and 9 bases lay outside the gene matches. CDR1 is SGHTA, CDR2 FQGNSA, per germline. The CDR3 loop spans 15 amino acids. The receptor's source is a young man in good health. Some clones in this sample may be carry-over from other donors' samples. Sequences were obtained from naive CD4+ T cells from PBMCs. The subset here: CD45RA+ positively selected. The rearrangement joins TRBV7-2 to TRBJ2-7; 11 bases are shared with TRBD2. CDR3 in amino acids: CARSKGTSGPYEQYF. CDR3 sequence (DNA): TGTGCCAGAAGCAAGGGGACTAGCGGACCCTACGAGCAGTACTTC.